Described below is a single TCR beta chain sequence and its context. Its cognate antigen is unknown. Time point of the sample: patch test 3, about 24 weeks after DPC sensitization. As to treatment: therapeutic diphenylcyclopropenone sensitization with weekly scalp DPC. Library preparation tagged each individual cDNA molecule with a unique molecular identifier. TCRdb analysed the RACE reads with MiXCR anew, one entry per CDR3 protein. The profile shows 90,000 to 140,000 distinct CDR3 sequences, under 40% of them singletons. The sample is drawn from a study of human T cells and chemical hapten exposure. General observations from the study: DPC sensitization produced no change in TCRs with frequency above 1 in 1000. Significantly greater numbers of large CDR3 similarity clusters came from expanded TCRs than from controls.

Per germline, CDR1 SGHDN and CDR2 FVKESK. The CDR3 spans 15 residues. The V gene end was trimmed by 4 bases and the J gene end by 4 bases; junction bases not matched to a gene: 6. This chain joins TRBV14 and TRBJ2-7, with TRBD2 matching 11 bases. The receptor was isolated from a man aged 40-49 years with alopecia areata. Some clones in this sample may be carry-over from other donors' samples. The sequences come from whole blood, collected in connection with sensitization to the hapten diphenylcyclopropenone (DPC). CDR3 DNA: TGTGCCAGCAGCCTTACTAGCGGGAGTCTGTACGAGCAGTACTTC. This sequence encodes CASSLTSGSLYEQYF.